The following is a TCR beta chain sequence with its context. These data are taken from a study of shared clonotypes between healthy human individuals. HIV-negative, healthy adults without recent acute infections or vaccinations were the donors. Repertoires were generated with immunoSEQ multiplex PCR, while TCRdb's copy carries only in-frame clones and drops some. The table has more than 2,000,000 clones, around nine tenths seen once. The sequenced sample was naive CD4+ T cells sorted from blood. The subset: CD45RA+ positively selected. The TCR originated in a man between 18 and 35 years old in good health.

The CDR3: CASSLLGQQGISPLHF. DNA of the CDR3: TGTGCCAGCAGCTTATTGGGACAGCAGGGGATTTCACCCCTCCACTTT. The chain joins TRBV7-2 to TRBJ1-6; TRBD1 matches at 7 bases. The CDR3 extends over 16 amino acids. Germline CDR1 reads SGHTA; CDR2 reads FQGNSA. Trimming at V came to 2 bases and at J to 9 bases, leaving 10 bases not matched to a gene.